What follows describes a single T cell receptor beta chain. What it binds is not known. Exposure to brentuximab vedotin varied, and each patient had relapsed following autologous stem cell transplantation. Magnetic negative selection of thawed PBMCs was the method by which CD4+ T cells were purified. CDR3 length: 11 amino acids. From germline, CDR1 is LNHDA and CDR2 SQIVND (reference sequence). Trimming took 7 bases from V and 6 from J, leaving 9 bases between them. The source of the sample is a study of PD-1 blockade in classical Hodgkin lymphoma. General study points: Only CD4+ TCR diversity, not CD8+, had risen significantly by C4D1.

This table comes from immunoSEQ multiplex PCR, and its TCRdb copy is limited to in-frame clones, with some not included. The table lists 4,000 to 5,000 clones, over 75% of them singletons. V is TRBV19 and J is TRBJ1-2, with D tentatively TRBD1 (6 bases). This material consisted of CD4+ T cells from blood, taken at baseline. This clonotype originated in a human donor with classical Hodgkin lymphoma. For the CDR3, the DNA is TGTGCCAGTAAAGGGGGGGATGGCTACACCTTC. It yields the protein CASKGGDGYTF.